The 19 T cell receptor beta chains below were found in one sample sequenced in a study of PD-1 blockade in classical Hodgkin lymphoma. Each of the patients experienced relapse following autologous stem cell transplantation, and their brentuximab vedotin exposure differed. Profiled with immunoSEQ multiplex PCR; TCRdb holds only in-frame clones, not every one. The repertoire holds about 58,000 clones, with 85% to 95% as singletons. This specimen consisted of peripheral blood mononuclear cells (PBMCs), obtained before the second cycle of nivolumab. The receptors were gathered from a human donor with classical Hodgkin lymphoma.

The chain couples TRBV6-6 to TRBJ1-5; D is unresolved. The CDR3 length is 14 residues. V was cut by 5 bases and J by 4 bases, with 12 bases left in between. Germline assignment: CDR1 MNHNY and CDR2 SVGAGI (reference sequence). The CDR3: CASSDITENQPQHF. The CDR3 DNA sequence: TGTGCCAGCAGTGACATCACAGAGAATCAGCCCCAGCATTTT.

V is TRBV18 and J is TRBJ1-6; maybe TRBD1 (5 bases). Germline CDR1 is KGHSH and CDR2 is LQKENI. V lost 0 bases and J lost 11, with 20 bases in between. This CDR3 has 17 residues. DNA for the CDR3: TGTGCCAGCTCACCACCGGGACCCCCGGGAGGATTTACACCCCTCCACTTT. Its protein is CASSPPGPPGGFTPLHF.

The chain links TRBV27 to TRBJ2-7, with D possibly being TRBD2 (6 bases). CDR3 size: 13 residues. V lost 4 bases, J lost 1 base, and 8 bases lay in between. The germline CDR1 and CDR2 sequences are MNHEY and SMNVEV (reference sequence). The CDR3 region has the DNA TGTGCCAGCAGTTACGGGACTTCCTACGAGCAGTACTTC. This encodes CASSYGTSYEQYF.

This chain connects TRBV6-5 to TRBJ2-7; D is perhaps TRBD1 or TRBD2 (6 bases each). V was pared by 0 bases and J by 4 bases, with 16 bases between. The CDR3 contains 16 residues. Per the germline V gene, CDR1 is MNHEY and CDR2 is SVGAGI. The CDR3 DNA reads as TGTGCCAGCAGTTACTCGGGGGGCGCTCAGGATTACGAGCAGTACTTC. Its translation is CASSYSGGAQDYEQYF.

The chain has TRBV7-9 and TRBJ2-7; possibly TRBD2 for D (6 bases). The CDR3 has 16 amino acids. The ends were cut back, 5 bases at V and 1 base at J, with 18 bases in the middle. Germline V CDR1 and CDR2: SEHNR, FQNEAQ (reference sequence). The DNA of the CDR3 is TGTGCCAGCAGCCCCGGACTGGTCGGGGGATCCTACGAGCAGTACTTC. It is translated as CASSPGLVGGSYEQYF.

V and J are TRBV5-6 and TRBJ1-5, with D unresolved. The CDR3 length is 15 residues. In germline, CDR1 is SGHDT, CDR2 YYEEEE. V dropped 4 bases and J dropped 0 bases, with 11 bases sitting between them. The CDR3 DNA sequence: TGTGCCAGCAGCCTCCGCGGGTATAGCAATCAGCCCCAGCATTTT. This codes for CASSLRGYSNQPQHF. Based on the CDR3 plus reference TRBV5-6 and TRBJ1-5, the full variable domain is DAGVTQSPTHLIKTRGQQVTLRCSPKSGHDTVSWYQQALGQGPQFIFQYYEEEERQRGNFPDRFSGHQFPNYSSELNVNALLLGDSALYLCASSLRGYSNQPQHFGDGTRLSIL.

This clone was observed a single time. Here the CDR3 DNA reads TGTGCCAGCAGTCTCTTAGCGGGAGATGGGGGGAATGAGCAGTTCTTC. It is translated as CASSLLAGDGGNEQFF. V and J are TRBV27 and TRBJ2-1, with 9 positions matching TRBD2. CDR1 and CDR2 (germline): MNHEY, SMNVEV (reference sequence). This CDR3 is 16 amino acids long. Germline trimming cut 5 bases from V and 7 bases from J; bases unmatched to any gene: 12.

The chain employs TRBV7-8 and TRBJ2-7, with TRBD2 identical over 11 bases. With V trimmed by 5 bases and J by 2 bases, 11 bases remained unmatched. The CDR3 spans 17 residues. Germline V gene lookup returns CDR1 SGHVS and CDR2 FQNEAQ. The CDR3 DNA sequence: TGTGCCAGCAGCCCCCAGAGCCATAGCGGGAGGGCCTACGAGCAGTACTTC. It encodes CASSPQSHSGRAYEQYF.

The V gene is TRBV6-1, the J gene TRBJ2-5; 9 positions agree with TRBD2. The length of the CDR3 is 16 residues. After removal of 0 bases from V and 2 bases from J, the junction contained 4 bases not matched to a gene. Germline V gene data show CDR1 as MNHNS and CDR2 as SASEGT. In nucleotides, the CDR3 is TGTGCCAGCAGTGAAGCCCCTAGCGGGGCACAAGAGACCCAGTACTTC. Protein product: CASSEAPSGAQETQYF.

This chain's CDR3 is CASSRHSYNSGANVLTF. CDR3 nucleotides: TGCGCCAGCAGCCGCCACAGCTATAACTCTGGGGCCAACGTCCTGACTTTC. The V call is TRBV4-3, the J call TRBJ2-6; D is unclear. The length of the CDR3 is 17 residues. Deletions cut 4 bases from V and 0 bases from J, with 13 bases between. Germline CDR1 LGHNA, CDR2 YSLEER.

The rearrangement uses TRBV28 and TRBJ2-2; D not resolved. The V gene's germline CDR1 is MDHEN and CDR2 SYDVKM. V was pared by 3 bases and J by 4 bases, with 3 bases between. CDR3 length: 12 amino acids. CDR3: CASSLFTGELFF. In DNA, the CDR3 is TGTGCCAGCAGTTTGTTCACCGGGGAGCTGTTTTTT.

The chain has TRBV28 and TRBJ2-2, with 10 bases aligning to TRBD2. J was trimmed by 6 bases and V by 2 bases; bases with no gene match: 3. The germline CDR1 and CDR2 sequences are MDHEN and SYDVKM. The CDR3 is made up of 15 amino acids. The CDR3 is CASSLLAGVPGELFF. For the CDR3, the DNA is TGTGCCAGCAGTTTACTAGCGGGAGTCCCCGGGGAGCTGTTTTTT.

The V call is TRBV11-1, the J call TRBJ2-3; 9 nucleotides line up with TRBD2. The V and J ends lost 5 bases and 3 bases, in that order; junction bases with no gene match: 12. In germline, CDR1 is SGHAT, CDR2 FQDESV (reference sequence). This CDR3 has 17 amino acids. In DNA, the CDR3 is TGTGCCAGCAGCCAACTTTCTAGCGGGATGTGGACAGATACGCAGTATTTT. Its protein is CASSQLSSGMWTDTQYF. Full variable domain (outside the CDR3, taken from reference TRBV11-1 and TRBJ2-3): EAEVAQSPRYKITEKSQAVAFWCDPISGHATLYWYRQILGQGPELLVQFQDESVVDDSQLPKDRFSAERLKGVDSTLKIQPAELGDSAMYLCASSQLSSGMWTDTQYFGPGTRLTVL.

The chain has TRBV11-2 and TRBJ1-3, with 8 nucleotides matching TRBD1. V lost 6 bases, J lost 2 bases, and 3 bases stayed unmatched. This CDR3 is built from 14 residues. The V gene's germline CDR1 is SGHAT and CDR2 FQNNGV. The CDR3 protein is CASSSRGPGNTIYF. In DNA, the CDR3 is TGTGCCAGCAGTTCCAGGGGGCCTGGAAACACCATATATTTT.

The V gene is TRBV7-9, the J gene TRBJ2-7; TRBD1 matches at 7 bases. CDR1 SEHNR and CDR2 FQNEAQ come from the germline V gene (reference sequence). V shed 2 bases and J 6 bases; nucleotides not matched to a gene: 13. The CDR3 contains 16 residues. The CDR3 spells CASSLNGWTGMSEQYF. In DNA form, the CDR3 reads TGTGCCAGCAGCTTAAACGGTTGGACAGGTATGAGCGAGCAGTACTTC.

The chain carries TRBV5-1 and TRBJ1-1, with 7 bases matching TRBD1. The CDR3 runs 15 residues. V was pared by 0 bases and J by 1 base, with 3 bases of the junction left unmatched. Germline assignment: CDR1 SGHRS and CDR2 YFSETQ. This CDR3 is CASSLVYRGNTEAFF. CDR3 in DNA: TGCGCCAGCAGCTTGGTTTACAGGGGGAACACTGAAGCTTTCTTT.

V usage is TRBV18 and J usage is TRBJ1-4; no clear D gene. V was pared by 3 bases and J by 8 bases, with 10 bases between. Germline CDR1 and CDR2: KGHSH and LQKENI. The CDR3 spans 13 residues. CDR3 region: CASSPPPVEKLFF. The CDR3 coding sequence is TGTGCCAGCTCACCCCCGCCAGTGGAAAAACTGTTTTTT.

The chain has TRBV19 and TRBJ1-1; 7 bases match TRBD1. Germline loops: CDR1 LNHDA, CDR2 SQIVND (reference sequence). Trimming took 3 bases from V and 7 from J; bases not matched to a gene: 2. This CDR3 has 12 amino acids. In nucleotides, the CDR3 is TGTGCCAGTAGTATGGGGACAGTTGAAGCTTTCTTT. Translating it yields CASSMGTVEAFF. Together with reference TRBV19 and TRBJ1-1, the CDR3 gives the full variable domain: DGGITQSPKYLFRKEGQNVTLSCEQNLNHDAMYWYRQDPGQGLRLIYYSQIVNDFQKGDIAEGYSVSREKKESFPLTVTSAQKNPTAFYLCASSMGTVEAFFGQGTRLTVV.

This rearrangement joins TRBV5-1 to TRBJ1-1; possibly TRBD1 for D (5 bases). The V gene lost 2 bases and the J gene lost 2 bases, with 10 bases spanning the gap. Germline V gene sequence: CDR1 SGHRS, CDR2 YFSETQ. The CDR3 is 14 residues long. The CDR3 sequence: CASSFSGPNTEAFF. CDR3 DNA sequence: TGCGCCAGCAGCTTCTCGGGACCTAACACTGAAGCTTTCTTT.